These 22 T cell receptor beta chains were all obtained from the same sample, sequenced in a study of blood T cell repertoires in COVID-19. The method was immunoSEQ multiplex PCR; TCRdb's version includes in-frame clones alone and lacks a portion of them. The table has about 260,000 clones, 85% to 90% seen once. What was sequenced was PBMCs or T cells enriched from blood (not recorded which). The receptors stem from a woman aged 25 to 39 with acute COVID-19.

The chain recombines TRBV5-6 with TRBJ2-7, with 7 positions matching TRBD2. Germline V CDR1 and CDR2: SGHDT, YYEEEE. CDR3 length equals 16 residues. J lost 2 bases, V lost 5 bases, and 13 bases had no gene match. The CDR3 sequence: CASSLPERGPTYEQYF. The CDR3 nucleotides are TGTGCCAGCAGTCTCCCCGAGCGGGGCCCTACCTACGAGCAGTACTTC.

V usage is TRBV6-4 and J usage is TRBJ1-3, with TRBD1 matching 10 bases. The ends lost 8 bases at V and 4 bases at J; junction bases unmatched: 8. Germline CDR1 MRHNA, CDR2 SNTAGT. This CDR3 has 15 amino acids. The CDR3 nucleotides are TGTGCCAGCCGCAGGGACAGGGGACACGGAAACACCATATATTTT. The encoded protein is CASRRDRGHGNTIYF.

This chain connects TRBV7-3 to TRBJ2-3; possibly TRBD2 for D (7 bases). The V end was cut by 3 bases, the J end by 1 base, with 11 bases between. The CDR3 loop spans 15 amino acids. Per germline, CDR1 SGHTA and CDR2 FQGTGA. CDR3 DNA: TGTGCCAGCAGCTTGGGGGCGGGAGGCACAGATACGCAGTATTTT. Amino acids: CASSLGAGGTDTQYF.

This chain links TRBV24-1 with TRBJ2-1; D is unresolved. Germline assignment: CDR1 KGHDR and CDR2 SFDVKD. Trimming took off 3 bases at V and 0 bases at J, with 11 bases between the two ends. The CDR3 is 16 amino acids. CDR3 sequence reads: CATSDHRLSSYNEQFF. The CDR3 nucleotides are TGTGCCACCAGTGATCACCGACTGAGCTCCTACAATGAGCAGTTCTTC.

The V gene is TRBV28, the J gene TRBJ2-4; 7 nucleotides align to TRBD1. CDR1 is MDHEN, CDR2 SYDVKM, per germline. V lost 5 bases, J lost 7 bases, and 2 bases stayed unmatched. The CDR3 length is 12 residues. The CDR3 loop is CASSPQGNIQYF. The CDR3 coding sequence is TGTGCCAGCAGTCCACAGGGGAACATTCAGTACTTC.

This clone was counted once. V and J are TRBV7-2 and TRBJ2-3; 15 nucleotides align to TRBD2. The CDR3 totals 16 residues. V lost 4 bases, J lost 4 bases, and 3 bases stayed unmatched. The germline V gene has CDR1 SGHTA and CDR2 FQGNSA. As DNA, the CDR3 is TGTGCCAGCAGCTCGGGACTAGCGGGAGGATCAGATACGCAGTATTTT. Translating gives CASSSGLAGGSDTQYF.

This sequence joins TRBV10-3 and TRBJ2-1; 12 bases match TRBD2. The length of the CDR3 is 13 residues. Germline V gene lookup returns CDR1 ENHRY and CDR2 SYGVKD. The junction had 5 bases not matched to a gene; V was cut back by 10 bases and J by 7 bases. The CDR3 spells CATSGRERNEQFF. CDR3 DNA sequence: TGTGCCACTAGCGGGAGGGAAAGAAATGAGCAGTTCTTC.

This clone was seen just once. This chain connects TRBV7-9 to TRBJ1-2, with D tentatively TRBD1 (5 bases). Germline loops: CDR1 SEHNR, CDR2 FQNEAQ (reference sequence). Trimming took 5 bases from V and 3 from J, leaving 22 bases between them. The CDR3 has 17 amino acids. The CDR3 DNA reads as TGTGCCAGCAGCCCCGGGGGTCACTTTTCGTCCCACTATGGCTACACCTTC. Translating gives CASSPGGHFSSHYGYTF. Complete variable domain (other parts from reference TRBV7-9 and TRBJ1-2): DTGVSQNPRHKITKRGQNVTFRCDPISEHNRLYWYRQTLGQGPEFLTYFQNEAQLEKSRLLSDRFSAERPKGSFSTLEIQRTEQGDSAMYLCASSPGGHFSSHYGYTFGSGTRLTVV.

This chain uses TRBV14 with TRBJ2-7, with 9 bases fitting TRBD1. The trim removed 1 base at V and 2 bases at J, leaving 0 bases unmatched. CDR3 size: 14 residues. CDR1 is SGHDN and CDR2 is FVKESK in the germline V gene. The CDR3 is CASSQGQGAYEQYF. The CDR3 coding sequence is TGTGCCAGCAGCCAAGGACAGGGGGCCTACGAGCAGTACTTC.

The chain uses TRBV7-3 and TRBJ2-5, with a tentative D call TRBD1 (5 bases). V was cut by 0 bases and J by 1 base, with 6 bases left in between. The CDR3 runs 14 residues. In germline, CDR1 is SGHTA, CDR2 FQGTGA. In DNA, the CDR3 is TGTGCCAGCAGCTTAACGGGGCTCCAAGAGACCCAGTACTTC. It codes for CASSLTGLQETQYF.

The genes are TRBV28 and TRBJ2-7; 7 bases line up with TRBD2. The CDR3 runs to 16 residues. Per germline, CDR1 MDHEN and CDR2 SYDVKM. V shed 5 bases and J 4 bases; nucleotides not matched to a gene: 14. The CDR3: CASSEDTPGLSYEQYF. Written as DNA, the CDR3 is TGTGCCAGCAGTGAGGACACACCGGGACTATCGTACGAGCAGTACTTC.

The V call is TRBV18, the J call TRBJ2-1; tentative D call: TRBD1 (5 bases). V lost 3 bases, J lost 6 bases, and 18 bases lay in between. The CDR3 covers 16 residues. Germline V lookup: CDR1 KGHSH, CDR2 LQKENI. CDR3 amino acids: CASSPRTTLSRNEQFF. The DNA of the CDR3 is TGTGCCAGCTCACCCAGGACAACACTATCGCGCAATGAGCAGTTCTTC.

V is TRBV18 and J is TRBJ2-2; 7 bases line up with TRBD1. The CDR3 consists of 15 residues. The ends lost 4 bases at V and 1 base at J; junction bases unmatched: 3. Germline CDR1 KGHSH, CDR2 LQKENI. The CDR3, as DNA: TGTGCCAGCTCACGGGGGACAGTGAACACCGGGGAGCTGTTTTTT. Its translation is CASSRGTVNTGELFF.

The V gene is TRBV2, the J gene TRBJ1-6; D not resolved. Trimming took 4 bases from V and 0 from J, leaving 10 bases between them. The CDR3 has 16 amino acids. Germline CDR1 reads SNHLY; CDR2 reads FYNNEI. CDR3 sequence reads: CASSGGSSSYNSPLHF. CDR3 DNA sequence: TGTGCCAGCAGTGGCGGGTCGAGCTCCTATAATTCACCCCTCCACTTT.

The genes are TRBV5-4 and TRBJ2-1; 7 nucleotides line up with TRBD2. The germline V gene has CDR1 SGHNT and CDR2 YYREEE (reference sequence). The J segment lost 2 bases and the V segment lost 2 bases, leaving 4 bases of the junction unmatched. The length of the CDR3 is 15 residues. For the CDR3, the DNA is TGTGCCAGCAGCTTCGTTCTAGCGGCCTACAATGAGCAGTTCTTC. It is translated as CASSFVLAAYNEQFF.

On this clone itself: Other DNA sequences in this specimen translate into the identical CDR3. V usage is TRBV11-2 and J usage is TRBJ2-1, with 15 bases that match TRBD2. This CDR3 has 15 amino acids. CDR1 and CDR2 (germline): SGHAT, FQNNGV. J was trimmed by 7 bases and V by 5 bases; bases with no gene match: 3. The CDR3 DNA reads TGTGCCAGCAGCCCCGGGACTAGCGGGAGGAATGAGCAGTTCTTC. Amino acid sequence: CASSPGTSGRNEQFF.

V is TRBV28 and J is TRBJ1-2; the match to TRBD1 covers 9 bases. V gave up 3 bases and J gave up 8 bases; unmatched junction bases: 7. Germline V CDR1 and CDR2: MDHEN, SYDVKM. CDR3 length equals 14 residues. This chain's CDR3 is CASSFMGQGGGYTF. The CDR3, as DNA: TGTGCCAGCAGTTTCATGGGACAGGGTGGCGGCTACACCTTC.

This clone was seen only once. The chain recombines TRBV4-1 with TRBJ2-1, with 7 bases identical to TRBD2. The germline gives CDR1 MGHRA, CDR2 YSYEKL. V dropped 1 base and J dropped 4; count of bases not matched to a gene: 7. This CDR3 spans 16 amino acids. CDR3 nucleotides: TGCGCCAGCAGCCAAGGGCTAGCGGAGGTTTACAATGAGCAGTTCTTC. It specifies CASSQGLAEVYNEQFF.

The table lists this clone with a count of one. This sequence joins TRBV4-1 and TRBJ1-2, with 7 bases identical to TRBD1. The CDR3 has 15 residues. CDR1 is MGHRA and CDR2 is YSYEKL in the germline V gene. After removal of 0 bases from V and 8 bases from J, the junction contained 9 bases not matched to a gene. CDR3 protein: CASSQEGTAMEGYTF. The CDR3 region has the DNA TGCGCCAGCAGCCAAGAAGGGACAGCGATGGAGGGCTACACCTTC.

This sequence joins TRBV19 and TRBJ2-2, with D possibly TRBD2 on 6 matching bases. Germline loops: CDR1 LNHDA, CDR2 SQIVND (reference sequence). The CDR3 runs to 15 residues. The V end lost 6 bases, the J end lost 7 bases, and 18 bases lay between the germline ends. The CDR3 region has the DNA TGTGCCAGTAGAATCATGGGCAGGGAGGACGGGGAGCTGTTTTTT. Encoded protein: CASRIMGREDGELFF.

The DNA of the CDR3 is TGTGCCAGCAGTTACCCTCCGGACAGCCTTTACTCTGGAAACACCATATATTTT. Translating it yields CASSYPPDSLYSGNTIYF. The chain has TRBV6-2 or TRBV6-3 and TRBJ1-3; a possible D gene is TRBD1 (6 bases). Germline V gene lookup returns CDR1 MNHEY and CDR2 SVGEGT. The CDR3 is made up of 18 amino acids. The germline V and J ends were trimmed by 2 bases and 0 bases, with 17 bases remaining between them.

This clone was picked up one time. The chain couples TRBV4-2 to TRBJ2-7, with no clear D. CDR3 length: 14 residues. V was shortened by 4 bases and J by 0 bases, with 10 bases between the two germline ends. The germline V gene encodes CDR1 LGHNA and CDR2 YNFKEQ. The CDR3 sequence: CASSLQVSSYEQYF. In nucleotides, the CDR3 is TGTGCCAGCAGCCTGCAGGTGAGCTCCTACGAGCAGTACTTC.